The next 24 T cell receptor beta chains were all read from a single sample in a study of blood T cells in healthy people across ages. With a J-beta primer mix and a sample-barcoded 5' primer, a second PCR ran roughly 6 to 12 cycles. MiXCR, applied by TCRdb to the 5' RACE reads, yields one record per CDR3 protein. The sample shows 1,500,000 or so distinct CDR3 sequences, 42% of them seen only once. Sequences were obtained from blood. The source of these receptors is a woman aged 18-35 years in good health.

The chain employs TRBV6-2 or TRBV6-3 and TRBJ1-2, with a possible D match to TRBD1 (5 bases). V gave up 5 bases and J gave up 6 bases, with 19 bases separating them. The CDR3 is 15 residues long. CDR1 is MNHEY and CDR2 is SVGEGT in the germline V gene. The CDR3 region has the DNA TGTGCCAGCAGTGGAAATCGGGGACTCCCGGATGGCTACACCTTC. Protein: CASSGNRGLPDGYTF.

The chain recombines TRBV20-1 with TRBJ2-7; 9 bases agree with TRBD2. Germline CDR1 DFQATT, CDR2 SNEGSKA (reference sequence). This CDR3 spans 14 amino acids. This CDR3 reads CSAFRGRELAEQYF. The CDR3 region has the DNA TGCAGCGCTTTCCGCGGGAGGGAACTCGCCGAGCAGTACTTC.

CDR3 loop: CASSLGGVEQFF. The CDR3 bases are TGTGCCAGCAGCCTGGGTGGTGTAGAGCAGTTCTTC. The chain combines TRBV5-6 with TRBJ2-1; unclear D gene. Trimming left V 4 bases short and J 10 bases short, with 12 bases between. The germline gives CDR1 SGHDT, CDR2 YYEEEE. CDR3 length: 12 residues.

There are a few counts of this clonotype. The CDR3 protein is CSASAEGAREKLFF. CDR3 bases: TGCAGTGCTAGTGCCGAGGGGGCCCGGGAAAAACTGTTTTTT. The chain combines TRBV20-1 with TRBJ1-4, with 7 bases lining up with TRBD1. Trimming cost V 3 bases and J 8 bases; bases outside gene matches: 9. The germline gives CDR1 DFQATT, CDR2 SNEGSKA (reference sequence). This CDR3 has 14 residues.

The rearrangement joins TRBV25-1 to TRBJ1-2; TRBD1 matches 7 bases. V lost 6 bases, J lost 4 bases, and 11 bases stayed unmatched. CDR3 length: 15 amino acids. The germline V gene encodes CDR1 MGHDK and CDR2 SYGVNS. The CDR3 DNA reads TGTGCCAGCAGGCCCCCGGGACAGTCATTCTATGGCTACACCTTC. Its protein product is CASRPPGQSFYGYTF.

This clonotype has a handful of counts. The rearrangement links TRBV13 to TRBJ2-1; perhaps TRBD2 as D (6 bases). Germline CDR1 is PRHDT and CDR2 is FYEKMQ (reference sequence). Deletions cut 6 bases from V and 7 bases from J, with 16 bases between. The CDR3 is 14 residues long. The DNA for the CDR3 is TGTGCCAGCAGTTACGGTGTGGGGACTAATGAGCAGTTCTTC. Its translation: CASSYGVGTNEQFF.

This clonotype was counted only a few times. CDR3 loop: CASSFHRDGQETQYF. In nucleotides, the CDR3 is TGTGCCAGCAGCTTTCATCGGGACGGACAAGAGACCCAGTACTTC. The chain has TRBV7-2 and TRBJ2-5, with D possibly being TRBD1 or TRBD2 (5 bases each). Trimming shortened V by 3 bases and J by 2 bases, and 13 bases separated the two germline ends. The CDR3 consists of 15 residues. CDR1 is SGHTA and CDR2 is FQGNSA in the germline V gene.

This rearrangement joins TRBV10-1 to TRBJ2-3; TRBD1 agrees at 9 bases. With 9 bases clipped from V and 2 bases from J, the junction kept 6 bases outside the gene matches. The germline gives CDR1 WNHNN, CDR2 SYGVQD (reference sequence). This CDR3 region has 14 residues. CDR3: CASCRDRVTDTQYF. Here the CDR3 DNA reads TGCGCCAGTTGCCGGGACAGGGTCACAGATACGCAGTATTTT.

This clonotype has just a few counts. The rearrangement uses TRBV6-1 and TRBJ1-5; D uncertain. CDR1 is MNHNS and CDR2 is SASEGT in the germline V gene. V dropped 1 base and J dropped 6 bases, with 7 bases sitting between them. The CDR3 consists of 13 residues. The CDR3 reads CASSEGAVQPQHF. As DNA, the CDR3 is TGTGCCAGCAGTGAAGGGGCGGTTCAGCCCCAGCATTTT.

V usage is TRBV4-1 and J usage is TRBJ2-3; no clear D gene. Germline V gene data show CDR1 as MGHRA and CDR2 as YSYEKL. With 1 base removed from V and 5 bases from J, the gap between germline ends came to 10 bases. This CDR3 spans 14 amino acids. The CDR3 reads CASSQVTARDTQYF. CDR3 DNA: TGCGCCAGCAGCCAAGTTACAGCGAGAGATACGCAGTATTTT.

The genes are TRBV7-2 and TRBJ1-2, with unresolved D. There are 15 residues in the CDR3. Germline V gene sequence: CDR1 SGHTA, CDR2 FQGNSA. Trimming removed 6 bases from V and 4 bases from J, with 18 bases in between. CDR3 DNA: TGTGCCAGCAGTTTGGCAGCCCTTCAAGGCTATGGCTACACCTTC. The encoded protein is CASSLAALQGYGYTF.

The CDR3 DNA reads TGCAGCGTTCCAGGACAGAACTACAATGAGCAGTTCTTC. Protein sequence: CSVPGQNYNEQFF. The rearrangement links TRBV29-1 to TRBJ2-1; D possibly corresponds to TRBD1 (6 bases). The CDR3 is made up of 13 amino acids. The V end lost 5 bases, the J end lost 3 bases, and 11 bases lay between the germline ends. The germline V gene has CDR1 SQVTM and CDR2 ANQGSEA.

The V call is TRBV4-3, the J call TRBJ2-7; tentatively, D is TRBD1 (6 bases). The J call may be incorrect, as the DNA end agrees better with TRBJ2-5. This CDR3 is 15 amino acids long. Germline loops: CDR1 LGHNA, CDR2 YSLEER. The CDR3 nucleotides are TGCGCCAGCAGCCCAAGTAGCAGGACAGAAGAGACCCAGTACTTC. Protein: CASSPSSRTEETQYF.

In this sample, this clonotype turned up a few times. The V and J genes are TRBV2 and TRBJ2-4; 8 nucleotides agree with TRBD1. The J call is uncertain, as TRBJ2-7 better fits the DNA end. Germline V gene lookup returns CDR1 SNHLY and CDR2 FYNNEI. The CDR3 extends over 13 amino acids. The CDR3 coding sequence is TGTGCCAGCAGTGGGGACAGGTTTTACGAGCAGTACTTC. Protein sequence: CASSGDRFYEQYF.

About this clonotype itself: One base away lies a much larger clone, so this may be a sequencing read error. The chain has TRBV7-9 and TRBJ2-1; possibly TRBD1 or TRBD2 for D (5 bases each). V lost 7 bases and J 6 bases, leaving 10 bases between the germline ends. Germline V CDR1 and CDR2: SEHNR, FQNEAQ (reference sequence). The CDR3 runs to 12 residues. The CDR3 sequence: CASTLGANEQFF. DNA of the CDR3: TGTGCCAGCACCCTCGGGGCCAATGAGCAGTTCTTC. Full variable domain (outside the CDR3, taken from reference TRBV7-9 and TRBJ2-1): DTGVSQNPRHKITKRGQNVTFRCDPISEHNRLYWYRQTLGQGPEFLTYFQNEAQLEKSRLLSDRFSAERPKGSFSTLEIQRTEQGDSAMYLCASTLGANEQFFGPGTRLTVL.

Concerning this clonotype: Compared with germline, one end of the junction differs, possibly owing to a read error. The DNA of the CDR3 is TGTGTCAGCAGACAGGGTTTTTTGAACACTGAAGCTTTCTTT. Its protein product is CVSRQGFLNTEAFF. This chain connects TRBV27 to TRBJ1-1; 7 nucleotides line up with TRBD1. The CDR3 loop spans 14 amino acids. Germline CDR1 MNHEY, CDR2 SMNVEV (reference sequence).

J is TRBJ2-5 and V is TRBV6-5, with 9 positions matching TRBD1. Germline V gene data show CDR1 as MNHEY and CDR2 as SVGAGI. Trimming took 8 bases from V and 11 from J; bases not matched to a gene: 12. CDR3 length: 13 residues. The CDR3 region is CASDGTGLDEQYF. The CDR3 DNA reads as TGTGCCAGCGATGGGACAGGGTTGGATGAGCAGTACTTC.

This rearrangement joins TRBV12-3 or TRBV12-4 to TRBJ2-3; D is unresolved. Trimming removed 5 bases at V and 0 bases at J, with 24 bases between. This CDR3 spans 19 amino acids. CDR3 nucleotide sequence: TGTGCCAGCAGTCCCGGCCCCCGCGGCCGGCTCCCTAGCACAGATACGCAGTATTTT. Its protein product is CASSPGPRGRLPSTDTQYF.

V is TRBV25-1 and J is TRBJ1-2; D not resolved. Germline V gene lookup returns CDR1 MGHDK and CDR2 SYGVNS. The germline V and J ends were trimmed by 3 bases and 4 bases, with 9 bases remaining between them. The CDR3 has 13 residues. For the CDR3, the DNA is TGTGCCAGCAGTGACAGTCGGTTCTATGGCTACACCTTC. Translating it yields CASSDSRFYGYTF.

The rearrangement joins TRBV27 to TRBJ2-5; 7 bases map to TRBD2. This CDR3 spans 15 amino acids. V lost 8 bases, J lost 4 bases, and 13 bases stayed unmatched. Germline loops: CDR1 MNHEY, CDR2 SMNVEV (reference sequence). CDR3 protein: CASRETGTIPETQYF. The DNA of the CDR3 is TGTGCCAGCCGGGAAACCGGGACTATCCCAGAGACCCAGTACTTC.

The chain joins TRBV12-3 or TRBV12-4 to TRBJ2-2, with D possibly matching TRBD2 (6 bases). This CDR3 contains 16 residues. The germline V and J ends were trimmed by 8 bases and 6 bases, with 22 bases remaining between them. As DNA, the CDR3 is TGTGCCAGCTACTCCCGGGACGGGGGTTTTTCCGGGGAGCTGTTTTTT. Protein sequence: CASYSRDGGFSGELFF.

This clonotype was seen a handful of times. The chain links TRBV12-3 or TRBV12-4 to TRBJ1-2; D is undetermined. The CDR3 is 15 amino acids. V lost 3 bases and J 1 base, leaving 12 bases between the germline ends. The CDR3 here is CASSLGEGLNYGYTF. CDR3 DNA sequence: TGTGCCAGCAGTTTGGGCGAGGGTCTTAACTATGGCTACACCTTC.

The gene calls are TRBV7-2 and TRBJ1-2; D possibly corresponds to TRBD1 (6 bases). The CDR3 totals 12 residues. The V and J ends lost 6 bases and 10 bases respectively, with 15 bases between them. In germline, CDR1 is SGHTA, CDR2 FQGNSA. In DNA form, the CDR3 reads TGTGCCAGCAGACGGGGGCAGGGGTCCTACACCTTC. Translating gives CASRRGQGSYTF.

This clonotype was seen more than once but under ten times. The chain employs TRBV29-1 and TRBJ2-5, with D uncertain. The CDR3 sequence is 12 residues long. CDR1 and CDR2 from the germline V gene are SQVTM and ANQGSEA. Trimming stripped 3 bases from V and 1 base from J, with 6 bases between. DNA for the CDR3: TGCAGCGTTGACAGGACCCAAGAGACCCAGTACTTC. It specifies CSVDRTQETQYF. Looking up the rest from reference TRBV29-1 and TRBJ2-5 gives the full variable domain: SAVISQKPSRDICQRGTSLTIQCQVDSQVTMMFWYRQQPGQSLTLIATANQGSEATYESGFVIDKFPISRPNLTFSTLTVSNMSPEDSSIYLCSVDRTQETQYFGPGTRLLVL.